This entry describes one T cell receptor beta chain. This entry is derived from a study of blood T cell repertoires in COVID-19. Study details: Sources were T cells, B-cell-depleted T cells, or PBMCs; the material itself was cDNA or gDNA.

Cohort 3 donors counted as recovered after two negative PCRs, clearance, or resolved symptoms. Libraries were prepared by immunoSEQ multiplex PCR; TCRdb keeps only in-frame clonotypes and omits some of them. Of around 300,000 clones listed, around 90% are singletons. The source of this sequence is a woman aged 35 to 49 who had recovered from COVID-19. Input material: PBMCs or T cells enriched from blood (not recorded which).

CDR3: CASSLGAGNTEAFF. CDR3 bases: TGTGCCAGCAGCTTAGGGGCGGGGAACACTGAAGCTTTCTTT. J is TRBJ1-1 and V is TRBV7-2; D is unresolved. Germline V gene data show CDR1 as SGHTA and CDR2 as FQGNSA. V shed 1 base and J shed 1 base, with 7 bases lying between them. This CDR3 is built from 14 residues.